These 13 T cell receptor beta chains came from one sample sequenced in a study of control samples from healthy donors and cancer patients (TCRdb year 2020). The protocol used for the library was the immunoSEQ multiplex PCR assay. TCRdb retrieved this table from immuneACCESS and kept in-frame rearrangements only. Not all clones are present; in checked studies, unresolved V genes account for under half, and no reason is known for the remainder. This sample holds 140,000 to 150,000 clones; around 86% were observed only once. The top ten clonotypes cover 4.9% of the sample. Sequenced sample: blood. These receptors all come from a man aged 25-40 years in good health.

This clone appeared a few times. The V gene is TRBV19, the J gene TRBJ2-1, with D perhaps TRBD2 (6 bases). The germline gives CDR1 LNHDA, CDR2 SQIVND (reference sequence). V was pared by 5 bases and J by 10 bases, with 12 bases between. This CDR3 is built from 12 residues. The CDR3 is CASSPGVAEQFF. The CDR3 DNA reads as TGTGCCAGTAGTCCGGGGGTAGCGGAGCAGTTCTTC.

This clone was observed once. The CDR3 DNA reads as TGTGCCAGTAGTGTCCGACTGAGTACAGATACGCAGTATTTT. Translation gives CASSVRLSTDTQYF. The chain has TRBV19 and TRBJ2-3, with D uncertain. CDR1 is LNHDA, CDR2 SQIVND, per germline (reference sequence). The V end was cut by 5 bases, the J end by 3 bases, with 12 bases between. The CDR3 has 14 amino acids.

The V and J genes are TRBV10-3 and TRBJ2-3; tentative D call: TRBD2 (6 bases). V was clipped by 3 bases and J by 4 bases, with 14 bases between them. This CDR3 region has 15 residues. Looked up from germline, CDR1 is ENHRY and CDR2 is SYGVKD. DNA for the CDR3: TGTGCCATCAGTGAAGTTGGAGGGCGGGCAGATACGCAGTATTTT. Encoded protein: CAISEVGGRADTQYF.

The genes are TRBV29-1 and TRBJ2-1, with D possibly being TRBD2 (6 bases). V was trimmed by 3 bases and J by 9 bases, leaving 9 bases between them. The CDR3 is 11 amino acids. Germline CDR1 reads SQVTM; CDR2 reads ANQGSEA. The CDR3 DNA sequence: TGCAGCGTTGATAGGCGGGGTGAGCAGTTCTTC. Its translation is CSVDRRGEQFF.

The genes are TRBV5-6 and TRBJ2-1; TRBD1 might be the D (5 bases). The germline V gene encodes CDR1 SGHDT and CDR2 YYEEEE. CDR3 length equals 13 residues. The ends were cut back, 0 bases at V and 7 bases at J, with 8 bases in the middle. The CDR3 coding sequence is TGTGCCAGCAGCTTGGGTCCAGGGAATGAGCAGTTCTTC. Protein sequence: CASSLGPGNEQFF.

V is TRBV27 and J is TRBJ2-5, with D perhaps matching TRBD1 or TRBD2 (6 bases each). The CDR3 is 15 residues long. Germline lookup yields CDR1 MNHEY and CDR2 SMNVEV (reference sequence). With 0 bases removed from V and 1 base from J, the gap between germline ends came to 9 bases. The CDR3 DNA reads as TGTGCCAGCAGTTTATCACAGGGAGGCCAAGAGACCCAGTACTTC. Protein: CASSLSQGGQETQYF.

This clone was counted a single time. This chain links TRBV13 with TRBJ2-5, with D possibly matching TRBD2 (5 bases). The V gene's germline CDR1 is PRHDT and CDR2 FYEKMQ (reference sequence). V was pared by 0 bases and J by 0 bases, with 8 bases between. The CDR3 runs to 15 residues. CDR3 nucleotide sequence: TGTGCCAGCAGCTTAGGGGAGGAGGACCAAGAGACCCAGTACTTC. It is translated as CASSLGEEDQETQYF.

The rearrangement uses TRBV4-3 and TRBJ2-1; 7 nucleotides match TRBD2. Trimming removed 4 bases from V and 6 bases from J; junction bases left unmatched: 9. This CDR3 has 15 amino acids. Germline loops: CDR1 LGHNA, CDR2 YSLEER. The CDR3 nucleotides are TGCGCCAGCAGCCCCCGGGAGGCACGCGGCAATGAGCAGTTCTTC. Its protein product is CASSPREARGNEQFF.

The gene calls are TRBV29-1 and TRBJ2-1, with D possibly being TRBD2 (5 bases). The CDR3 consists of 13 residues. The V end was cut by 3 bases, the J end by 13 bases, with 19 bases between. Germline lookup yields CDR1 SQVTM and CDR2 ANQGSEA. CDR3 amino acids: CSVETTHYNGQFF. For the CDR3, the DNA is TGCAGCGTTGAGACTACACACTACAATGGACAGTTCTTC.

This chain connects TRBV4-2 to TRBJ2-7; D unresolved. The CDR3 consists of 15 residues. CDR1 and CDR2 (germline): LGHNA, YNFKEQ. The V end lost 3 bases, the J end lost 4 bases, and 16 bases lay between the germline ends. The DNA of the CDR3 is TGTGCCAGCAGCCAGCAGGTCCCAATGGAATACGAGCAGTACTTC. Encoded protein: CASSQQVPMEYEQYF.

This clone came up once. The rearrangement uses TRBV7-8 and TRBJ1-2; 11 bases line up with TRBD1. Germline trimming cut 5 bases from V and 4 bases from J; bases unmatched to any gene: 6. The CDR3 covers 15 residues. Germline CDR1 reads SGHVS; CDR2 reads FQNEAQ. The CDR3, as DNA: TGTGCCAGCAGCATGGGGACAGGGGGGGCCTATGGCTACACCTTC. Encoded protein: CASSMGTGGAYGYTF.

A few counts support this clone. V and J are TRBV4-3 and TRBJ1-2, with a weak D call TRBD1 (6 bases). This CDR3 has 14 amino acids. Germline loops: CDR1 LGHNA, CDR2 YSLEER. Trimming stripped 0 bases from V and 8 bases from J, with 13 bases between. CDR3 DNA sequence: TGCGCCAGCAGCCAAGATGGGGGCAGCCCAGGCTACACCTTC. Encoded protein: CASSQDGGSPGYTF.

This chain links TRBV7-9 with TRBJ2-3; a weak D match, TRBD2 (5 bases). Germline lookup yields CDR1 SEHNR and CDR2 FQNEAQ (reference sequence). The CDR3 runs 14 residues. Trimming shortened V by 5 bases and J by 4 bases, and 13 bases separated the two germline ends. Written as DNA, the CDR3 is TGTGCCAGCAGCCACCCCACTAGTCCAGATACGCAGTATTTT. As protein: CASSHPTSPDTQYF. Based on the CDR3 plus reference TRBV7-9 and TRBJ2-3, the full variable domain is DTGVSQNPRHKITKRGQNVTFRCDPISEHNRLYWYRQTLGQGPEFLTYFQNEAQLEKSRLLSDRFSAERPKGSFSTLEIQRTEQGDSAMYLCASSHPTSPDTQYFGPGTRLTVL.